These 23 T cell receptor beta chains share one sample of origin, sequenced in a study of cytomegalovirus exposure and HLA in healthy donors. PCR amplification relied on 60 Vbeta primers (plus 13 Jbeta primers). Assay: immunoSEQ multiplex PCR; the TCRdb copy retains only in-frame clones and omits some. The sample includes under 85,000 clones, 55% to 75% seen only once; the top ten take about a tenth. The sequenced sample was PBMCs. Every receptor here comes from a woman aged 30 to 39 in good health and CMV-seronegative.

DNA of the CDR3: TGTGCCAGCTCACCCCCAGGGGCCTACGAGCAGTACTTC. It is translated as CASSPPGAYEQYF. V and J are TRBV18 and TRBJ2-7; D is possibly TRBD1 (6 bases). The CDR3 sequence is 13 residues long. The V gene's germline CDR1 is KGHSH and CDR2 LQKENI. V dropped 3 bases and J dropped 2 bases, with 8 bases sitting between them.

The gene calls are TRBV6-1 and TRBJ1-2; 7 nucleotides align to TRBD1. The V and J ends lost 2 bases and 6 bases, in that order; junction bases with no gene match: 9. Germline V gene sequence: CDR1 MNHNS, CDR2 SASEGT. The CDR3 is 15 residues long. CDR3 coding DNA: TGTGCCAGCAGTGAACCGACAGGGATAGTGGATGGCTACACCTTC. Its translation: CASSEPTGIVDGYTF.

This clone appeared a single time. The CDR3 nucleotides read TGTGCCTGGAGTGTACGGGCTAGCGGGGGCCATACGCAGTATTTT. This gives the protein CAWSVRASGGHTQYF. The rearrangement links TRBV30 to TRBJ2-3; 10 nucleotides agree with TRBD2. The CDR3 runs 15 residues. V trimming: 0 bases; J trimming: 7 bases; junction bases outside the gene matches: 7. Looked up from germline, CDR1 is GTSNPN and CDR2 is SVGIG (reference sequence).

This clone was detected only once. The chain uses TRBV27 and TRBJ2-3; TRBD2 agrees at 13 bases. CDR3 length equals 14 residues. The germline V gene encodes CDR1 MNHEY and CDR2 SMNVEV (reference sequence). The V and J ends lost 5 bases and 14 bases, in that order; junction bases with no gene match: 10. CDR3 sequence (DNA): TGTGCCAGCAGTCTATACACCGGACTAGCGGGGGTGTATTTT. It specifies CASSLYTGLAGVYF.

V gene TRBV18 combines with J gene TRBJ2-7, with 8 bases aligning to TRBD2. CDR3 length: 15 residues. Germline-derived CDR1 and CDR2 are KGHSH and LQKENI. V was pared by 2 bases and J by 1 base, with 4 bases of the junction left unmatched. The CDR3 is CASSPEGLGSYEQYF. In nucleotides, the CDR3 is TGTGCCAGCTCACCAGAGGGACTAGGTTCCTACGAGCAGTACTTC.

The rearrangement joins TRBV27 to TRBJ2-3; 8 nucleotides agree with TRBD2. This CDR3 contains 17 residues. The V gene end was trimmed by 6 bases and the J gene end by 5 bases; junction bases not matched to a gene: 16. The germline V gene has CDR1 MNHEY and CDR2 SMNVEV (reference sequence). Here the CDR3 reads CASSTRRGSGVGDTQYF. The CDR3 region has the DNA TGTGCCAGCAGCACCAGGAGGGGTAGCGGGGTCGGAGATACGCAGTATTTT.

The V gene is TRBV6-1, the J gene TRBJ1-2; D uncertain. The V and J ends lost 2 bases and 5 bases respectively, with 6 bases between them. CDR3 length: 12 amino acids. Germline CDR1 reads MNHNS; CDR2 reads SASEGT. The CDR3 region is CASSENTYGYTF. DNA for the CDR3: TGTGCCAGCAGTGAAAACACATATGGCTACACCTTC.

This clone was recorded only once. The rearrangement joins TRBV7-8 to TRBJ1-1; weak D call: TRBD1 (5 bases). Germline CDR1 and CDR2: SGHVS and FQNEAQ. Between the trimmed V and J ends, which lost 7 bases and 1 base, there was a span of 16 bases. The CDR3 sequence is 15 residues long. DNA of the CDR3: TGTGCCAGCACCGTGGACATCAACGGGAACACTGAAGCTTTCTTT. Protein sequence: CASTVDINGNTEAFF.

The CDR3 loop is CASSLAYTDRNQPQHF. In DNA form, the CDR3 reads TGTGCCAGCAGCTTAGCGTACACAGATCGTAATCAGCCCCAGCATTTT. The rearrangement uses TRBV7-9 and TRBJ1-5, with D uncertain. The CDR3 sequence is 16 residues long. Germline assignment: CDR1 SEHNR and CDR2 FQNEAQ (reference sequence). V was pared by 0 bases and J by 4 bases, with 13 bases between.

The chain couples TRBV6-5 to TRBJ2-1; TRBD2 matches at 11 bases. Losses at the gene ends were 6 bases for V and 8 bases for J; bases not matched to a gene: 9. CDR1 is MNHEY, CDR2 SVGAGI, per germline. The CDR3 loop spans 15 amino acids. The CDR3 loop is CASRMTSGVIHEQFF. The CDR3 DNA reads as TGTGCCAGCAGAATGACTAGCGGGGTTATCCATGAGCAGTTCTTC.

The CDR3 reads CASRPDRVIGNTIYF. CDR3 DNA sequence: TGTGCCAGCAGACCTGACAGGGTAATTGGAAACACCATATATTTT. The chain employs TRBV7-2 and TRBJ1-3; TRBD1 matches at 7 bases. Unmatched junction bases numbered 8, after V lost 6 bases and J lost 3 bases. CDR3 size: 15 residues. Germline CDR1 is SGHTA and CDR2 is FQGNSA.

The chain uses TRBV19 and TRBJ1-2, with 7 bases matching TRBD1. The CDR3 is 14 residues long. The ends lost 7 bases at V and 6 bases at J; junction bases unmatched: 11. The V gene's germline CDR1 is LNHDA and CDR2 SQIVND (reference sequence). For the CDR3, the DNA is TGTGCCAGTACCCTGGGACAGTGGAGTGATGGCTACACCTTC. Residues: CASTLGQWSDGYTF.

As for this clone: A much larger clone lies a single base off, so this may be a read error. CDR3 loop: CASSEIAGGPDTQYF. CDR3 in DNA: TGTGCCAGCAGTGAAATAGCGGGGGGGCCAGATACGCAGTATTTT. The chain joins TRBV25-1 to TRBJ2-3; 11 bases fit TRBD2. Germline V CDR1 and CDR2: MGHDK, SYGVNS. The CDR3 length is 15 residues. V dropped 2 bases and J dropped 4; count of bases not matched to a gene: 2.

In this sample, this clone turned up a few times. J is TRBJ1-2 and V is TRBV11-1; 7 nucleotides match TRBD1. Germline loops: CDR1 SGHAT, CDR2 FQDESV (reference sequence). CDR3 size: 16 residues. J gave up 5 bases and V 5 bases, and 14 bases lay outside the gene matches. DNA for the CDR3: TGTGCCAGCAGCGCGGGACAGAACCTCCTATGGTATGGCTACACCTTC. Amino acid sequence: CASSAGQNLLWYGYTF.

The chain has TRBV18 and TRBJ1-3, with D unclear. The CDR3 spans 12 residues. Germline values: CDR1 KGHSH, CDR2 LQKENI. The germline V and J ends were trimmed by 2 bases and 10 bases, with 9 bases remaining between them. The CDR3 DNA reads as TGTGCCAGCTCACCAGAGGGAGAAACCATATATTTT. Amino acids: CASSPEGETIYF.

The chain joins TRBV6-5 to TRBJ2-7; 7 nucleotides line up with TRBD2. V shed 6 bases, J shed 7 bases, and the junction held 9 bases outside the gene matches. Germline CDR1 reads MNHEY; CDR2 reads SVGAGI. This CDR3 contains 13 residues. The CDR3 coding sequence is TGTGCCAGCAGGACTAGCCCGGTCGTAGAGCAGTACTTC. It specifies CASRTSPVVEQYF.

This chain connects TRBV10-1 to TRBJ1-1; D is perhaps TRBD1 (6 bases). V shed 3 bases and J shed 3 bases, with 14 bases lying between them. Germline CDR1 and CDR2: WNHNN and SYGVQD (reference sequence). The CDR3 has 15 residues. This chain's CDR3 is CASSEISTGHTEAFF. CDR3 bases: TGCGCCAGCAGTGAAATTTCGACAGGTCACACTGAAGCTTTCTTT.

In the case of this clone: Compared with germline, one end of the junction differs, possibly owing to a read error. The chain is built from TRBV5-1 and TRBJ2-1; TRBD1 might be the D (6 bases). This CDR3 is built from 14 residues. CDR1 is SGHRS and CDR2 is YFSETQ in the germline V gene. As DNA, the CDR3 is TGCGTCAGCAGCGAAGGACAGCTTTACAATGAGCAGTTCTTC. It is translated as CVSSEGQLYNEQFF.

As for this clone: The identical CDR3 is also encoded by other nucleotide sequences in the sample. The chain is built from TRBV7-9 and TRBJ1-5; D is undetermined. The length of the CDR3 is 14 residues. V was clipped by 4 bases and J by 3 bases, with 10 bases between them. The germline V gene has CDR1 SEHNR and CDR2 FQNEAQ (reference sequence). The CDR3 is CASSSPADNQPQHF. The CDR3 bases are TGTGCCAGCAGCTCACCCGCGGACAATCAGCCCCAGCATTTT.

The chain uses TRBV7-2 and TRBJ2-5; TRBD2 agrees at 12 bases. The ends lost 0 bases at V and 5 bases at J; junction bases unmatched: 4. Germline CDR1 is SGHTA and CDR2 is FQGNSA. The CDR3 covers 16 residues. DNA of the CDR3: TGTGCCAGCAGCTTAGCGACTAGCGGGGGTGGTGAGACCCAGTACTTC. It yields the protein CASSLATSGGGETQYF.

The J gene is TRBJ1-1, the V gene TRBV5-1, with D tentatively TRBD1 (6 bases). CDR1 is SGHRS and CDR2 is YFSETQ in the germline V gene. This CDR3 has 16 amino acids. The V end lost 4 bases, the J end lost 0 bases, and 16 bases lay between the germline ends. The CDR3 nucleotides read TGCGCCAGCAGCGCGACCACGGGACACATGAACACTGAAGCTTTCTTT. Amino acids: CASSATTGHMNTEAFF.

The rearrangement links TRBV10-1 to TRBJ1-2, with D possibly being TRBD1 (5 bases). Per the germline V gene, CDR1 is WNHNN and CDR2 is SYGVQD (reference sequence). This CDR3 spans 13 amino acids. V was trimmed by 5 bases and J by 2 bases, leaving 9 bases between them. The CDR3 DNA sequence: TGCGCCAGCAGTCCCCGGGGGAACTATGGCTACACCTTC. It yields the protein CASSPRGNYGYTF.

The chain joins TRBV28 to TRBJ1-5; 7 nucleotides line up with TRBD1. V dropped 6 bases and J dropped 2; count of bases not matched to a gene: 7. The CDR3 is made up of 15 amino acids. Germline CDR1 reads MDHEN; CDR2 reads SYDVKM. This CDR3 reads CASSPKGARNQPQHF. CDR3 DNA: TGTGCCAGCAGCCCAAAGGGGGCGCGCAATCAGCCCCAGCATTTT. Variable domain in full (rest from reference TRBV28 and TRBJ1-5): DVKVTQSSRYLVKRTGEKVFLECVQDMDHENMFWYRQDPGLGLRLIYFSYDVKMKEKGDIPEGYSVSREKKERFSLILESASTNQTSMYLCASSPKGARNQPQHFGDGTRLSIL.